A single TCR beta chain is shown here with its context. V gave up 3 bases and J gave up 5 bases, with 21 bases separating them. This CDR3 contains 17 residues. Germline lookup yields CDR1 MNHNS and CDR2 SASEGT. The data were obtained in a study of OX40 agonist ivuxolimab in advanced cancers. Overall study context: Under the entry rules, prior anti-PD-1, anti-PD-L1 or anti-CTLA-4 therapy was allowed, and 40% had some.

Assay: immunoSEQ multiplex PCR; the TCRdb copy retains only in-frame clones and omits some. This sample has tens of thousands of clones; around 87% occur once, and the top ten carry more than 0.5%. This receptor was taken from an adult with an advanced solid tumor such as melanoma, head and neck, liver or kidney cancer. Sequencing was performed on CD4+ or CD8+ T cells sorted from blood, taken in a trial of the OX40 agonist ivuxolimab. This chain links TRBV6-1 with TRBJ2-3; the D gene is possibly TRBD1 (5 bases). The CDR3 sequence: CASSDRGGKGSGDTQYF. The CDR3 DNA is TGTGCCAGCAGTGATCGAGGTGGAAAGGGGTCCGGAGATACGCAGTATTTT.